The 28 T cell receptor beta chains below all came from one sample that was sequenced in a study of blood T cells in healthy people across ages. Alongside a J-beta primer mix, a sample-barcoded 5' primer served in a second PCR lasting about 7 to 11 cycles. TCRdb re-called the 5' RACE reads through MiXCR, storing one row per CDR3 protein. The sample shows hundreds of thousands of distinct CDR3 sequences, around 24% of them seen only once. This same sample was also part of a study on T cells of mothers and their children.

The sample was blood. These receptors were obtained from a boy aged 5-17 years in good health.

The sample holds many counts of this clonotype. At one of its ends the junction is not consistent with the germline gene, which may arise from a read error. V gene TRBV5-1 combines with J gene TRBJ2-5; 7 bases are a match to TRBD1. Per the germline V gene, CDR1 is SGHRS and CDR2 is YFSETQ. The CDR3 is 14 residues long. CDR3 in amino acids: CASSLAGTEETQYF. In DNA form, the CDR3 reads TGTGCCAGCAGTTTGGCCGGGACAGAAGAGACCCAGTACTTC.

The chain has TRBV6-6 and TRBJ2-5, with unresolved D. The CDR3 extends over 13 amino acids. Germline V gene data show CDR1 as MNHNY and CDR2 as SVGAGI (reference sequence). Trimming took off 4 bases at V and 3 bases at J, with 9 bases between the two ends. The CDR3 sequence is CASSSPWEETQYF. CDR3 nucleotides: TGTGCCAGCAGTTCACCTTGGGAAGAGACCCAGTACTTC.

With regard to this clonotype: Relative to the germline gene, one junction end is altered; a read error may explain this. V gene TRBV4-1 combines with J gene TRBJ2-5; D is uncertain. This CDR3 contains 13 residues. In germline, CDR1 is MGHRA, CDR2 YSYEKL. The CDR3 sequence: CASGHASPETQYF. DNA for the CDR3: TGCGCCAGCGGCCACGCTAGTCCAGAGACCCAGTACTTC.

This clonotype was counted only a few times. The rearrangement links TRBV7-2 to TRBJ2-3; no reliable D call. The CDR3 is 14 residues long. The V end lost 2 bases, the J end lost 1 base, and 7 bases lay between the germline ends. CDR1 is SGHTA and CDR2 is FQGNSA in the germline V gene. This chain's CDR3 is CASSLLLGTDTQYF. As DNA, the CDR3 is TGTGCCAGCAGCTTACTCCTTGGCACAGATACGCAGTATTTT.

This clonotype was counted ten times or more. V is TRBV6-5 and J is TRBJ1-1; TRBD1 is a possible D gene (6 bases). V shed 5 bases and J shed 6 bases, with 16 bases lying between them. CDR3 length: 14 amino acids. Germline CDR1 is MNHEY and CDR2 is SVGAGI. The CDR3 nucleotides read TGTGCCAGCAGTGCCCCCTCAGAGGGGGCTGAAGCTTTCTTT. Its translation is CASSAPSEGAEAFF.

The table lists this clonotype with a few counts. This rearrangement joins TRBV6-2 or TRBV6-3 to TRBJ2-2; TRBD1 matches at 9 bases. J gave up 5 bases and V 2 bases, and 9 bases lay outside the gene matches. The CDR3 totals 17 residues. Germline V gene lookup returns CDR1 MNHEY and CDR2 SVGEGT. CDR3 sequence reads: CASSYPAGTGNTGELFF. CDR3 DNA sequence: TGTGCCAGCAGTTACCCAGCCGGGACAGGGAATACCGGGGAGCTGTTTTTT.

The chain employs TRBV4-1 and TRBJ2-3; no reliable D call. The V and J ends lost 4 bases and 5 bases respectively, with 13 bases between them. This CDR3 is built from 14 residues. Germline assignment: CDR1 MGHRA and CDR2 YSYEKL. In DNA form, the CDR3 reads TGCGCCAGCAGCCCCGGAGCGATCCTAGATACGCAGTATTTT. Its translation is CASSPGAILDTQYF.

This clonotype was seen many times. This chain joins TRBV7-6 and TRBJ2-2; D gene ambiguous. The CDR3 is made up of 14 amino acids. Germline V gene sequence: CDR1 SGHVS, CDR2 FNYEAQ. Trimming took off 4 bases at V and 2 bases at J, with 8 bases between the two ends. The CDR3 bases are TGTGCCAGCAGCTCCGGTACTAACACCGGGGAGCTGTTTTTT. Amino acid sequence: CASSSGTNTGELFF.

This clonotype was seen at least ten times. This chain joins TRBV28 and TRBJ2-2; 7 bases map to TRBD2. CDR1 MDHEN and CDR2 SYDVKM come from the germline V gene. V shed 6 bases and J 5 bases; nucleotides not matched to a gene: 3. The CDR3 has 13 amino acids. CDR3 residues: CASSWRGTGELFF. The CDR3 region has the DNA TGTGCCAGCAGCTGGCGGGGGACCGGGGAGCTGTTTTTT.

V gene TRBV7-9 combines with J gene TRBJ2-7; 10 nucleotides line up with TRBD2. The CDR3 is 16 amino acids. V was pared by 5 bases and J by 0 bases, with 7 bases of the junction left unmatched. Germline values: CDR1 SEHNR, CDR2 FQNEAQ (reference sequence). CDR3 sequence reads: CASSVTSGESSYEQYF. The CDR3 bases are TGTGCCAGCAGCGTTACTAGCGGGGAGAGCTCCTACGAGCAGTACTTC.

This chain uses TRBV12-3 or TRBV12-4 with TRBJ1-6; D unresolved. V was shortened by 5 bases and J by 3 bases, with 5 bases between the two germline ends. The CDR3 is made up of 13 amino acids. CDR3 DNA sequence: TGTGCCAGCAGTCCCTTCTATAATTCACCCCTCCACTTT. This translates into CASSPFYNSPLHF.

For the CDR3, the DNA is TGTGCCTCCAGGGTTCGTGACCAGCAGTACTTC. It specifies CASRVRDQQYF. This chain joins TRBV28 and TRBJ2-7, with a weak D call TRBD1 (5 bases). Germline CDR1 and CDR2: MDHEN and SYDVKM. Trimming stripped 11 bases from V and 8 bases from J, with 16 bases between. The CDR3 length is 11 residues.

The chain recombines TRBV28 with TRBJ2-7; the D gene is possibly TRBD2 (7 bases). Trimming took off 6 bases at V and 2 bases at J, with 20 bases between the two ends. This CDR3 has 16 residues. Germline values: CDR1 MDHEN, CDR2 SYDVKM. The CDR3 DNA sequence: TGTGCCAGCAGAGAGGGGGGGGCCGGATCCACCTACGAGCAGTACTTC. The encoded protein is CASREGGAGSTYEQYF.

A few counts support this clonotype. The chain couples TRBV29-1 to TRBJ2-5, with 7 bases lining up with TRBD1. Trimming removed 5 bases from V and 5 bases from J; junction bases left unmatched: 11. The germline V gene encodes CDR1 SQVTM and CDR2 ANQGSEA. The CDR3 consists of 14 residues. The CDR3 sequence is CSVPTTTGRETQYF. The CDR3 DNA reads TGCAGCGTTCCCACAACGACAGGGCGGGAGACCCAGTACTTC.

This chain uses TRBV12-3 or TRBV12-4 with TRBJ2-1, with a possible D match to TRBD2 (6 bases). Trimming took 5 bases from V and 0 from J, leaving 14 bases between them. This CDR3 is 16 amino acids long. The CDR3 coding sequence is TGTGCCAGCAGTCCGACCCGGGGGAGCTCCTACAATGAGCAGTTCTTC. As protein: CASSPTRGSSYNEQFF.

This clonotype was seen more than once but under ten times. The rearrangement links TRBV7-2 to TRBJ2-7, with 9 bases lining up with TRBD2. Germline V gene sequence: CDR1 SGHTA, CDR2 FQGNSA. CDR3 size: 15 residues. Trimming cost V 4 bases and J 3 bases; bases outside gene matches: 7. The chain's CDR3 is CASSSGGTSFYEQYF. Written as DNA, the CDR3 is TGTGCCAGCAGCTCAGGGGGGACTAGCTTCTACGAGCAGTACTTC.

J is TRBJ2-1 and V is TRBV28; D is uncertain. V dropped 5 bases and J dropped 1 base, with 9 bases sitting between them. CDR1 is MDHEN, CDR2 SYDVKM, per germline. There are 14 residues in the CDR3. The CDR3 protein is CASSTRNSYNEQFF. In DNA form, the CDR3 reads TGTGCCAGCAGTACCAGAAATTCCTACAATGAGCAGTTCTTC.

This clonotype was seen more than once but under ten times. The V call is TRBV20-1, the J call TRBJ2-6, with no clear D. CDR3 length: 14 amino acids. Germline loops: CDR1 DFQATT, CDR2 SNEGSKA (reference sequence). Trimming removed 6 bases from V and 0 bases from J, with 9 bases in between. The CDR3 sequence is CSATLNSGANVLTF. In DNA form, the CDR3 reads TGCAGTGCCACCCTAAACTCTGGGGCCAACGTCCTGACTTTC.

Only a few counts were recorded for this clonotype. This rearrangement joins TRBV4-3 to TRBJ2-2; 8 nucleotides align to TRBD1. The length of the CDR3 is 15 residues. Germline CDR1 reads LGHNA; CDR2 reads YSLEER. The junction had 5 bases not matched to a gene; V was cut back by 4 bases and J by 4 bases. CDR3 nucleotide sequence: TGCGCCAGCAGCCGGGACAGGCATGGCACCGGGGAGCTGTTTTTT. Encoded protein: CASSRDRHGTGELFF.

The table lists this clonotype with many counts. The chain couples TRBV29-1 to TRBJ2-1, with D uncertain. This CDR3 region has 12 residues. The germline V gene encodes CDR1 SQVTM and CDR2 ANQGSEA. Trimming took off 3 bases at V and 5 bases at J, with 8 bases between the two ends. CDR3 DNA sequence: TGCAGCGTTGATACTCCCAACAATGAGCAGTTCTTC. Its protein product is CSVDTPNNEQFF.

The V gene is TRBV15, the J gene TRBJ2-3, with D hard to call. The CDR3 covers 13 residues. Deletions cut 6 bases from V and 3 bases from J, with 10 bases between. CDR1 and CDR2 from the germline V gene are LNHNV and YYDKDF (reference sequence). CDR3 protein: CATSQAPTDTQYF. The CDR3 nucleotides are TGTGCCACCAGTCAGGCACCAACAGATACGCAGTATTTT.

The rearrangement uses TRBV11-3 and TRBJ1-1, with D unresolved. CDR1 and CDR2 (germline): SGHNT, YENEEA. Trimming stripped 4 bases from V and 2 bases from J, with 8 bases between. This CDR3 has 13 amino acids. CDR3 sequence: CASSSVGNTEAFF. The CDR3 DNA sequence: TGTGCCAGCAGCTCTGTGGGAAACACTGAAGCTTTCTTT. Full variable domain (rest looked up from reference TRBV11-3 and TRBJ1-1): EAGVVQSPRYKIIEKKQPVAFWCNPISGHNTLYWYLQNLGQGPELLIRYENEEAVDDSQLPKDRFSAERLKGVDSTLKIQPAELGDSAVYLCASSSVGNTEAFFGQGTRLTVV.

This clonotype was picked up a small number of times. In DNA, the CDR3 is TGCAGCGTTACGGACGGGCACACTGAAGCTTTCTTT. It yields the protein CSVTDGHTEAFF. The V gene is TRBV29-1, the J gene TRBJ1-1, with D unclear. Trimming shortened V by 5 bases and J by 3 bases, and 10 bases separated the two germline ends. Germline lookup yields CDR1 SQVTM and CDR2 ANQGSEA. The CDR3 extends over 12 amino acids.

This clonotype was seen ten or more times. CDR3 loop: CASSIGPGQGAYEQYF. The DNA of the CDR3 is TGTGCCAGCAGCATAGGACCGGGACAGGGGGCCTACGAGCAGTACTTC. This rearrangement joins TRBV7-2 to TRBJ2-7; 11 nucleotides match TRBD1. Germline values: CDR1 SGHTA, CDR2 FQGNSA. The CDR3 loop spans 16 amino acids. V lost 5 bases, J lost 2 bases, and 8 bases stayed unmatched.

The chain couples TRBV4-3 to TRBJ2-7; 10 nucleotides agree with TRBD2. The CDR3 covers 19 residues. V shed 1 base, J shed 6 bases, and the junction held 18 bases outside the gene matches. Germline loops: CDR1 LGHNA, CDR2 YSLEER. CDR3 in DNA: TGCGCCAGCAGCCAAGCTCTGACACCGCTAGCGGGAGCAGGGGTCGAGCAGTACTTC. Protein: CASSQALTPLAGAGVEQYF.

This clonotype was observed a handful of times. The chain combines TRBV2 with TRBJ1-2, with D perhaps matching TRBD1 (5 bases). The V gene lost 1 base and the J gene lost 5 bases, with 11 bases spanning the gap. The CDR3 has 14 amino acids. CDR1 and CDR2 (germline): SNHLY, FYNNEI. The CDR3 sequence is CASSEVGADYGYTF. In DNA form, the CDR3 reads TGTGCCAGCAGTGAAGTAGGGGCCGATTATGGCTACACCTTC.

The chain links TRBV25-1 to TRBJ2-7, with 8 nucleotides matching TRBD1. The CDR3 loop spans 16 amino acids. Trimming cost V 6 bases and J 4 bases; bases outside gene matches: 14. CDR1 MGHDK and CDR2 SYGVNS come from the germline V gene. CDR3: CASSNIRTGREYEQYF. In DNA, the CDR3 is TGTGCCAGCAGCAACATTCGGACAGGGAGAGAGTACGAGCAGTACTTC.

This clonotype showed up many times. The chain employs TRBV10-3 and TRBJ2-5, with 8 bases identical to TRBD2. The CDR3 totals 14 residues. The J segment lost 1 base and the V segment lost 3 bases, leaving 1 base of the junction unmatched. Germline CDR1 reads ENHRY; CDR2 reads SYGVKD. The CDR3 sequence: CAISDRGGQETQYF. CDR3 in DNA: TGTGCCATCAGTGATCGGGGGGGCCAAGAGACCCAGTACTTC.